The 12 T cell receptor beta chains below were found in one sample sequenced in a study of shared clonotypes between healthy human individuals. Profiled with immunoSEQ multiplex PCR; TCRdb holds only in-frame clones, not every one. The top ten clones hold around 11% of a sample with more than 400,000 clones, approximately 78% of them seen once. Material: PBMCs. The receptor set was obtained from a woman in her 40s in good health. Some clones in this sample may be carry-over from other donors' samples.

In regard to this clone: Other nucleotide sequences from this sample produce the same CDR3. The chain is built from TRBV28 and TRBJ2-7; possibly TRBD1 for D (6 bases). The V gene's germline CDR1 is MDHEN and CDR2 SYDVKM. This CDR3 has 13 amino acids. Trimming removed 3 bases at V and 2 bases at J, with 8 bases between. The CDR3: CASSFGGTYEQYF. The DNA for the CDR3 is TGTGCCAGCAGTTTTGGGGGCACCTACGAGCAGTACTTC.

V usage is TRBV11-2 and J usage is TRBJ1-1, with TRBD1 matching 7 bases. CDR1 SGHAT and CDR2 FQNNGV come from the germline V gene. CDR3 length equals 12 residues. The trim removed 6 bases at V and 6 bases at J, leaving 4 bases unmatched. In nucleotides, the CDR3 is TGTGCCAGCAGGACAGGGTCTCCTGAAGCTTTCTTT. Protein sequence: CASRTGSPEAFF.

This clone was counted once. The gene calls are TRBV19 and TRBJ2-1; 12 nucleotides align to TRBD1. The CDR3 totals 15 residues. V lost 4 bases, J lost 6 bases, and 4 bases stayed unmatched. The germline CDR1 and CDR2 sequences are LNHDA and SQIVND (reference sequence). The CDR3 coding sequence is TGTGCCAGTAGTAACCGGGACAGGGGGCTCAATGAGCAGTTCTTC. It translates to CASSNRDRGLNEQFF.

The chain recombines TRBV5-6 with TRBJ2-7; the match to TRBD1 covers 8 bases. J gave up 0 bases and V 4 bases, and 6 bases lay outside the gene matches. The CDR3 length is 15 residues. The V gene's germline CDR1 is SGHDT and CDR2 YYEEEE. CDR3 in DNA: TGTGCCAGCAGCCCCGGGACAGGAAACTCCTACGAGCAGTACTTC. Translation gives CASSPGTGNSYEQYF. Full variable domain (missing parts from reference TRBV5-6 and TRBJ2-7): DAGVTQSPTHLIKTRGQQVTLRCSPKSGHDTVSWYQQALGQGPQFIFQYYEEEERQRGNFPDRFSGHQFPNYSSELNVNALLLGDSALYLCASSPGTGNSYEQYFGPGTRLTVT.

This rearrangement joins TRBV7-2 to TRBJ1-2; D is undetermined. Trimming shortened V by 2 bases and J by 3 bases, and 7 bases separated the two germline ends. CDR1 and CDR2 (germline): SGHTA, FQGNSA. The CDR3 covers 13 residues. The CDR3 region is CASSLRADYGYTF. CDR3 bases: TGTGCCAGCAGCTTAAGGGCAGACTATGGCTACACCTTC.

The CDR3 DNA reads TGTGCCAGTTGGACAGACTCCATCTATGGCTACACCTTC. Translated, it gives CASWTDSIYGYTF. The chain has TRBV19 and TRBJ1-2, with D maybe TRBD1 (6 bases). V shed 8 bases and J shed 4 bases, with 14 bases lying between them. This CDR3 has 13 residues. Germline V gene lookup returns CDR1 LNHDA and CDR2 SQIVND (reference sequence).

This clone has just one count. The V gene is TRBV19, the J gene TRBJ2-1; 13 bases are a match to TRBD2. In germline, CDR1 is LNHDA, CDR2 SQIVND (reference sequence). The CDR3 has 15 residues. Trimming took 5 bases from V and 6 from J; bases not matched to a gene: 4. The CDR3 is CASSVWTSGSNEQFF. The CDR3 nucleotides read TGTGCCAGTAGTGTCTGGACTAGCGGGAGCAATGAGCAGTTCTTC.

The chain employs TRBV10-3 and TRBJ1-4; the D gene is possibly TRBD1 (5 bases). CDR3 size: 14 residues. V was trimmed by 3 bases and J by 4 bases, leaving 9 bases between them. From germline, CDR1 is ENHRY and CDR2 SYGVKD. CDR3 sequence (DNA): TGTGCCATCAGTGAACGAGGGGTTAATGAAAAACTGTTTTTT. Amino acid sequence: CAISERGVNEKLFF.

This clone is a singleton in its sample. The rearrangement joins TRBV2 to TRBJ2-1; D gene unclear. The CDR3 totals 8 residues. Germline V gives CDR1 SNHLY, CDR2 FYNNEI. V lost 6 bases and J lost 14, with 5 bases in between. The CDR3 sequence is CASSREFF. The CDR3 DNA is TGTGCCAGCAGCCGTGAGTTCTTC.

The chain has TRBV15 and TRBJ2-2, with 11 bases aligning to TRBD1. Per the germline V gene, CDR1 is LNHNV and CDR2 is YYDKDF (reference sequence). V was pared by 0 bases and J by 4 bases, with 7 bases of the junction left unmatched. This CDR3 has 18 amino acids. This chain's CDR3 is CATSREISGTGGTGELFF. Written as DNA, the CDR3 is TGTGCCACCAGCAGAGAAATCTCCGGGACAGGGGGCACCGGGGAGCTGTTTTTT.

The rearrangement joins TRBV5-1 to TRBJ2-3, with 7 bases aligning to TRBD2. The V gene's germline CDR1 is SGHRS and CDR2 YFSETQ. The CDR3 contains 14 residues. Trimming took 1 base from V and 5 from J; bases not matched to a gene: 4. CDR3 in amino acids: CASSLSGGQDTQYF. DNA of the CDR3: TGCGCCAGCAGCTTGTCGGGAGGTCAAGATACGCAGTATTTT.

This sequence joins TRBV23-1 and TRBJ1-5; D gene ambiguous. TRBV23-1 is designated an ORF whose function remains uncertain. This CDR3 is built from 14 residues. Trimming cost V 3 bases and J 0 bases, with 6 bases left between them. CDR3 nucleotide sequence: TGCGCCAGCAGTCAGCGCTATAGCAATCAGCCCCAGCATTTT. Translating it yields CASSQRYSNQPQHF.